This TCR beta chain was identified in a study of T-cell reconstitution after alpha-beta-depleted transplantation in children. Notes on the study in general: Roughly two months post-transplant, alpha-beta T cells reportedly originated from several hundred graft clones that had expanded.

The germline CDR1 and CDR2 sequences are SQVTM and ANQGSEA. V lost 6 bases and J lost 8, with 16 bases in between. This CDR3 region has 12 residues. This clonotype was recorded at least ten times. Its antigen is undetermined. Unique molecular identifiers were incorporated when the TCRbeta library was constructed. TCRdb analysed the PCR reads with MiXCR anew, one entry per CDR3 protein. The sample contains 280,000 or so distinct CDR3 sequences, roughly 11% of which appear only once. The V gene is TRBV29-1, the J gene TRBJ1-1, with a possible D match to TRBD1 (5 bases). The clonotype was recovered from a male patient aged 2-15 years who had a stem cell transplant for chronic granulomatous disease, so the T cells may come from the graft donor. The source material was peripheral blood, sampled 180 days after TCRalphabeta/CD19-depleted stem cell transplant. CDR3 in amino acids: CSVPKPGGEAFF. The CDR3 DNA follows: TGCAGCGTCCCGAAGCCCGGGGGGGAAGCTTTCTTT. The full variable domain, with the rest looked up from reference TRBV29-1 and TRBJ1-1, is SAVISQKPSRDICQRGTSLTIQCQVDSQVTMMFWYRQQPGQSLTLIATANQGSEATYESGFVIDKFPISRPNLTFSTLTVSNMSPEDSSIYLCSVPKPGGEAFFGQGTRLTVV.